This paragraph reports one TCR beta chain. This sample was included in a study of OX40 agonist ivuxolimab in advanced cancers. Assay used: immunoSEQ multiplex PCR; TCRdb lists only in-frame clones, some missing. The sample contains 40,000 to 60,000 clones, almost 80% of which appear only once. Material: CD4+ or CD8+ T cells sorted from blood, obtained in a trial of the OX40 agonist ivuxolimab. This receptor was identified in an adult with an advanced solid tumor such as melanoma, head and neck, liver or kidney cancer.

The CDR3 protein is CASSGGQGYNSPLHF. CDR3 nucleotides: TGTGCCAGCAGTGGGGGACAGGGTTATAATTCACCCCTCCACTTT. The V gene is TRBV6-1, the J gene TRBJ1-6; 9 bases are shared with TRBD1. Losses at the gene ends were 4 bases for V and 4 bases for J; bases not matched to a gene: 2. The CDR3 is 15 amino acids. Germline V gives CDR1 MNHNS, CDR2 SASEGT.